The clone carrying this T cell receptor beta chain was recorded once. What it binds is unknown. The data are from a study of monozygotic twins with cystic fibrosis. This CDR3 contains 15 residues. V was trimmed by 4 bases and J by 4 bases, leaving 17 bases between them. Germline V CDR1 and CDR2: SGDLS, YYNGEE. Profiled with immunoSEQ multiplex PCR; TCRdb holds only in-frame clones, not every one. The sample yields about 36,000 clones, approximately 80% seen once. The study's findings and limits: Co-twins had the most similar V usage for 13 of 16 pairs, J for 8.

The receptor's source is a girl aged 2-9 years with cystic fibrosis. The sequenced sample consisted of blood. The rearrangement links TRBV9 to TRBJ1-2; possible D gene TRBD1, 5 bases. The CDR3 is CASSQAGGLGYGYTF. In DNA form, the CDR3 reads TGTGCCAGCAGCCAAGCGGGGGGTTTGGGCTATGGCTACACCTTC.